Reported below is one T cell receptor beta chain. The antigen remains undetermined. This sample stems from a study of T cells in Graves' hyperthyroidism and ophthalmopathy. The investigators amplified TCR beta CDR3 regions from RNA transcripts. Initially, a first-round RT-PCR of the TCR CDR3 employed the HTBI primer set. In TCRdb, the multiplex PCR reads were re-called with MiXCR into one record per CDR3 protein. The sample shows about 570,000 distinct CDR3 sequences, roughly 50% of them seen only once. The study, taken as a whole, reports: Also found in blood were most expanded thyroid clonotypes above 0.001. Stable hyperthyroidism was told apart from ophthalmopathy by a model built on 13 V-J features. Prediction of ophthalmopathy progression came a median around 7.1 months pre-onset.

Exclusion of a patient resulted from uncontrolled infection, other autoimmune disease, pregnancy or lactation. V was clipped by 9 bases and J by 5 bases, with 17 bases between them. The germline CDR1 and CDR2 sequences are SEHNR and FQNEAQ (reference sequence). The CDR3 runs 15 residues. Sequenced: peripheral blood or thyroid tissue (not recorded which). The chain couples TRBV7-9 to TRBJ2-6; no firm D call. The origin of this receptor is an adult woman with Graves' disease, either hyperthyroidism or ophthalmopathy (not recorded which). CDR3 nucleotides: TGTGCCAGTAGTATAGATCCCTCGAGGGCCAACGTCCTGACTTTC. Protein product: CASSIDPSRANVLTF.